The 32 T cell receptor beta chains below all came from one sample that was sequenced in a study of identical twins (dated by TCRdb to 2016 to 2017). Library creation used 5' RACE. Sequencer: Illumina HiSeq 2000. TCRdb reprocessed the public reads (quality trimming at Q25 with fastp, clone calling with MiXCR) and kept in-frame beta chains. Each entry is one CDR3 protein sequence, shown with its most common DNA and genes. The sample table contains hundreds of thousands of distinct CDR3 sequences; only one count was recorded for about 24% of them. Of the sample, approximately 2.9% is held by the ten largest clones. The same data also went into a second study, on T cells expressing NK-cell markers.

Sequenced: CD4+ T cells sorted from blood. These receptors originate from a woman between 18 and 29 years old in good health.

The chain joins TRBV15 to TRBJ2-7; 9 nucleotides line up with TRBD1. The trim removed 5 bases at V and 5 bases at J, leaving 4 bases unmatched. This CDR3 region has 13 residues. CDR1 is LNHNV and CDR2 is YYDKDF in the germline V gene (reference sequence). CDR3 in amino acids: CATSDDRGDEQYF. The CDR3 DNA follows: TGTGCCACCAGCGACGACAGGGGGGACGAGCAGTACTTC.

The chain employs TRBV20-1 and TRBJ2-3; 10 bases line up with TRBD2. J lost 2 bases, V lost 4 bases, and 6 bases had no gene match. Germline V gene sequence: CDR1 DFQATT, CDR2 SNEGSKA (reference sequence). The CDR3 has 15 residues. This chain's CDR3 is CSATLLAGTTDTQYF. DNA of the CDR3: TGCAGTGCTACGTTACTAGCGGGGACCACAGATACGCAGTATTTT.

This clonotype was counted between two and nine times. The chain employs TRBV5-1 and TRBJ1-1; 8 bases line up with TRBD1. Trimming cost V 5 bases and J 8 bases; bases outside gene matches: 8. This CDR3 region has 13 residues. Per germline, CDR1 SGHRS and CDR2 YFSETQ. The CDR3 spells CASRVDRVSEAFF. CDR3 bases: TGCGCCAGCAGGGTGGACAGGGTGTCCGAAGCTTTCTTT.

The J gene is TRBJ2-3, the V gene TRBV9, with D perhaps TRBD2 (7 bases). Trimming stripped 0 bases from V and 2 bases from J, with 13 bases between. Germline CDR1 SGDLS, CDR2 YYNGEE. This CDR3 contains 16 residues. CDR3 sequence reads: CASSVDSRGLTDTQYF. DNA of the CDR3: TGTGCCAGCAGCGTAGATTCGCGGGGGCTCACAGATACGCAGTATTTT.

This clonotype has just a few counts. This chain uses TRBV5-1 with TRBJ2-3; 7 nucleotides agree with TRBD1. V was clipped by 4 bases and J by 2 bases; unmatched bases: 4. The germline CDR1 and CDR2 sequences are SGHRS and YFSETQ. The CDR3 consists of 14 residues. The CDR3 reads CASSPGQVTDTQYF. The CDR3 nucleotides read TGCGCCAGCAGCCCCGGACAGGTCACAGATACGCAGTATTTT.

This clonotype has a handful of counts. The chain uses TRBV4-3 and TRBJ2-5; D remains ambiguous. CDR1 is LGHNA, CDR2 YSLEER, per germline. V gave up 0 bases and J gave up 4 bases, with 15 bases separating them. The CDR3 contains 16 residues. The CDR3 sequence: CASSQDRWDRRETQYF. CDR3 DNA: TGCGCCAGCAGCCAAGATAGGTGGGATCGGAGAGAGACCCAGTACTTC.

This clonotype was observed a handful of times. The genes are TRBV24-1 and TRBJ1-2; 8 nucleotides agree with TRBD1. The CDR3 extends over 17 amino acids. Trimming removed 4 bases from V and 5 bases from J; junction bases left unmatched: 14. Germline V lookup: CDR1 KGHDR, CDR2 SFDVKD. CDR3 in DNA: TGTGCCACCAGTGACCCTCTAACGACAGGGGCAGGGTATGGCTACACCTTC. Its translation is CATSDPLTTGAGYGYTF.

The rearrangement links TRBV29-1 to TRBJ1-2; tentative D call: TRBD1 (6 bases). The CDR3 runs 12 residues. From germline, CDR1 is SQVTM and CDR2 ANQGSEA. The V end was cut by 7 bases, the J end by 6 bases, with 15 bases between. The CDR3 loop is CSGAQGFNGYTF. The DNA for the CDR3 is TGCAGCGGCGCACAGGGATTTAATGGCTACACCTTC. Based on the CDR3 plus reference TRBV29-1 and TRBJ1-2, the full variable domain is SAVISQKPSRDICQRGTSLTIQCQVDSQVTMMFWYRQQPGQSLTLIATANQGSEATYESGFVIDKFPISRPNLTFSTLTVSNMSPEDSSIYLCSGAQGFNGYTFGSGTRLTVV.

The rearrangement joins TRBV12-3 or TRBV12-4 to TRBJ1-1; a weak D match, TRBD1 (6 bases). The CDR3 contains 16 residues. The germline V and J ends were trimmed by 6 bases and 6 bases, with 23 bases remaining between them. CDR3 region: CASSRSGGGLGAEAFF. In DNA form, the CDR3 reads TGTGCCAGCAGCCGATCTGGGGGGGGCCTTGGGGCTGAAGCTTTCTTT.

The chain couples TRBV12-3 or TRBV12-4 to TRBJ1-2; no clear D. The V end lost 3 bases, the J end lost 8 bases, and 13 bases lay between the germline ends. The CDR3 spans 13 residues. The chain's CDR3 is CASSFRVVDGYTF. In DNA form, the CDR3 reads TGTGCCAGCAGTTTCCGGGTTGTTGACGGCTACACCTTC.

This clonotype has more than one count but fewer than ten. The rearrangement joins TRBV15 to TRBJ2-7; D is possibly TRBD1 (5 bases). The germline CDR1 and CDR2 sequences are LNHNV and YYDKDF (reference sequence). The CDR3 is 15 residues long. Trimming cost V 0 bases and J 9 bases, with 18 bases left between them. In nucleotides, the CDR3 is TGTGCCACCAGCAGAGATCTGGCAGGGCAAAGGGTGCAGTACTTC. Translated: CATSRDLAGQRVQYF.

This clonotype was found once. This rearrangement joins TRBV12-5 to TRBJ2-7, with 7 bases that match TRBD2. Trimming took 0 bases from V and 5 from J; bases not matched to a gene: 7. The CDR3 loop spans 15 amino acids. The germline gives CDR1 LGHNT, CDR2 FRNRAP. CDR3 nucleotide sequence: TGTGCTAGTGGTTTGGTACTTGGGAGGGGCGACGAGCAGTACTTC. It codes for CASGLVLGRGDEQYF.

The V call is TRBV10-3, the J call TRBJ1-6; weak D call: TRBD1 (6 bases). Deletions cut 4 bases from V and 7 bases from J, with 8 bases between. The CDR3 extends over 13 amino acids. CDR1 and CDR2 (germline): ENHRY, SYGVKD. CDR3 nucleotide sequence: TGTGCCATCAGTGCCGGGGGCAATTCACCCCTCCACTTT. Amino acids: CAISAGGNSPLHF.

In nucleotides, the CDR3 is TGTGCCACCCGACAGGATTCCTACAATGAGCAGTTCTTC. It translates to CATRQDSYNEQFF. V usage is TRBV6-2 or TRBV6-3 and J usage is TRBJ2-1; the D gene is possibly TRBD1 (6 bases). V gave up 10 bases and J gave up 1 base, with 11 bases separating them. The CDR3 runs 13 residues. Germline lookup yields CDR1 MNHEY and CDR2 SVGEGT.

This clonotype was observed a handful of times. This chain joins TRBV6-5 and TRBJ2-6; D remains unclear. This CDR3 is built from 15 residues. With 2 bases removed from V and 2 bases from J, the gap between germline ends came to 7 bases. CDR1 MNHEY and CDR2 SVGAGI come from the germline V gene. As DNA, the CDR3 is TGTGCCAGCAGTTACGGGAAGCCTGGGGCCAACGTCCTGACTTTC. Translation: CASSYGKPGANVLTF.

This chain links TRBV5-1 with TRBJ2-3; 8 positions match TRBD1. CDR1 and CDR2 from the germline V gene are SGHRS and YFSETQ. This CDR3 comprises 16 residues. Trimming cost V 1 base and J 1 base; bases outside gene matches: 5. The CDR3, as DNA: TGCGCCAGCAGCTTGACAGGGGGAATGGGCACAGATACGCAGTATTTT. This translates into CASSLTGGMGTDTQYF.

This clonotype occurred once. The chain couples TRBV12-3 or TRBV12-4 to TRBJ1-5, with D uncertain. Deletions cut 3 bases from V and 4 bases from J, with 7 bases between. This CDR3 is 13 amino acids long. The chain's CDR3 is CASSFYGNQPQHF. CDR3 coding DNA: TGTGCCAGCAGTTTTTACGGGAATCAGCCCCAGCATTTT.

The J gene is TRBJ1-2, the V gene TRBV7-2, with 8 bases identical to TRBD1. The CDR3 totals 16 residues. CDR1 is SGHTA and CDR2 is FQGNSA in the germline V gene. J was trimmed by 4 bases and V by 7 bases; bases with no gene match: 14. The CDR3 region is CASTMTGDNPAYGYTF. The DNA for the CDR3 is TGTGCCAGCACCATGACAGGGGACAACCCAGCCTATGGCTACACCTTC.

This clonotype has just a few counts. The chain employs TRBV5-5 and TRBJ2-2, with D hard to call. Germline CDR1 reads SGHKS; CDR2 reads YYEKEE (reference sequence). The CDR3 consists of 16 residues. Trimming pared 1 base from V and 5 bases from J, leaving 15 bases between. The DNA for the CDR3 is TGTGCCAGCAGCTTGAATCCTCCCTTGAGGACCGGGGAGCTGTTTTTT. It specifies CASSLNPPLRTGELFF. Combining the CDR3 with reference TRBV5-5 and TRBJ2-2 gives the whole variable domain DAGVTQSPTHLIKTRGQQVTLRCSPISGHKSVSWYQQVLGQGPQFIFQYYEKEERGRGNFPDRFSARQFPNYSSELNVNALLLGDSALYLCASSLNPPLRTGELFFGEGSRLTVL.

This chain connects TRBV6-1 to TRBJ2-3, with 7 bases fitting TRBD1. The CDR3 runs 14 residues. J was trimmed by 4 bases and V by 8 bases; bases with no gene match: 9. Germline lookup yields CDR1 MNHNS and CDR2 SASEGT. CDR3 bases: TGTGCCAGCTCTATAGGACAGGCCGCAGATACGCAGTATTTT. Amino acids: CASSIGQAADTQYF.

There are a few counts of this clonotype. V is TRBV20-1 and J is TRBJ2-7; 11 positions agree with TRBD2. The junction had 13 bases not matched to a gene; V was cut back by 5 bases and J by 4 bases. The CDR3 covers 16 residues. CDR1 and CDR2 from the germline V gene are DFQATT and SNEGSKA (reference sequence). The CDR3 DNA sequence: TGCAGTGCTCGACTAGCGGGGAGCCCTCCAGGGTACGAGCAGTACTTC. Translating gives CSARLAGSPPGYEQYF.

This clonotype showed up just a few times. The CDR3 protein is CASSRDFLGELFF. For the CDR3, the DNA is TGTGCCAGCAGCCGGGACTTCCTCGGGGAGCTGTTTTTT. The chain couples TRBV12-3 or TRBV12-4 to TRBJ2-2; perhaps TRBD2 as D (6 bases). V lost 6 bases to trimming and J lost 7 bases, with 12 bases between them. The CDR3 loop spans 13 amino acids.

This clonotype was picked up many times. The V and J genes are TRBV5-1 and TRBJ1-2; no firm D call. The CDR3 length is 13 residues. Trimming removed 4 bases from V and 8 bases from J, with 15 bases in between. Germline CDR1 reads SGHRS; CDR2 reads YFSETQ. This CDR3 is CASSIEGTGGYTF. The CDR3 DNA reads as TGCGCCAGCAGCATCGAAGGCACGGGAGGCTACACCTTC.

This clonotype has a handful of counts. Here the CDR3 reads CASSLKGHYGYTF. The DNA for the CDR3 is TGTGCCAGCAGTTTAAAGGGACACTATGGCTACACCTTC. This chain uses TRBV12-3 or TRBV12-4 with TRBJ1-2; TRBD1 might be the D (5 bases). V was cut by 2 bases and J by 3 bases, with 7 bases left in between. The CDR3 covers 13 residues.

This clonotype was observed a handful of times. The chain carries TRBV28 and TRBJ2-7; 10 nucleotides match TRBD2. The ends lost 8 bases at V and 4 bases at J; junction bases unmatched: 11. Germline CDR1 MDHEN, CDR2 SYDVKM. The CDR3 runs to 15 residues. The CDR3 loop reads CASLDWGTSVYEQYF. The CDR3 DNA sequence: TGTGCCAGCCTCGACTGGGGGACTAGCGTTTACGAGCAGTACTTC.

This clonotype has more than one count but fewer than ten. The J gene is TRBJ1-1, the V gene TRBV5-1; D gene unclear. Germline CDR1 and CDR2: SGHRS and YFSETQ. V lost 4 bases, J lost 5 bases, and 12 bases lay in between. CDR3 length: 13 amino acids. The CDR3 DNA reads as TGCGCCAGCAGCCTCTATGGGGAAACTGAAGCTTTCTTT. Translated: CASSLYGETEAFF.

Only a few counts were recorded for this clonotype. The J gene is TRBJ1-1, the V gene TRBV2, with TRBD1 matching 8 bases. CDR1 is SNHLY, CDR2 FYNNEI, per germline. The CDR3 length is 14 residues. With 3 bases clipped from V and 1 base from J, the junction kept 1 base outside the gene matches. This CDR3 reads CASSDQGANTEAFF. The CDR3 DNA follows: TGTGCCAGCAGTGACCAGGGGGCGAACACTGAAGCTTTCTTT.

This rearrangement joins TRBV19 to TRBJ2-1, with 15 bases fitting TRBD2. From germline, CDR1 is LNHDA and CDR2 SQIVND (reference sequence). Trimming took 6 bases from V and 0 from J; bases not matched to a gene: 6. The CDR3 extends over 18 amino acids. The CDR3, as DNA: TGTGCCAGTAGCGGACTAGCGGGAGGGCTTAGCTCCTACAATGAGCAGTTCTTC. Translated, it gives CASSGLAGGLSSYNEQFF.

This clonotype was seen only a few times. The J gene is TRBJ2-7, the V gene TRBV3-1; TRBD2 aligns across 11 bases. The CDR3 has 17 amino acids. Germline V gives CDR1 LGHDT, CDR2 YNNKEL (reference sequence). The V gene end was trimmed by 1 base and the J gene end by 5 bases; junction bases not matched to a gene: 10. CDR3 bases: TGTGCCAGCAGCCAAGTTCCTAGCGGGGGGTCTTGGGACGAGCAGTACTTC. Translating it yields CASSQVPSGGSWDEQYF.

This clonotype has more than one count but fewer than ten. The gene calls are TRBV7-2 and TRBJ2-5; no reliable D call. Trimming removed 2 bases at V and 5 bases at J, with 9 bases between. The germline V gene has CDR1 SGHTA and CDR2 FQGNSA. The CDR3 runs to 13 residues. CDR3 residues: CASSLPTVETQYF. For the CDR3, the DNA is TGTGCCAGCAGCTTACCCACCGTCGAGACCCAGTACTTC. The variable domain in full, with the rest retrieved from reference TRBV7-2 and TRBJ2-5, is GAGVSQSPSNKVTEKGKDVELRCDPISGHTALYWYRQSLGQGLEFLIYFQGNSAPDKSGLPSDRFSAERTGGSVSTLTIQRTQQEDSAVYLCASSLPTVETQYFGPGTRLLVL.

This clonotype was observed a few times. This sequence joins TRBV12-3 or TRBV12-4 and TRBJ2-5; 11 bases line up with TRBD2. The CDR3 has 19 residues. In DNA form, the CDR3 reads TGTACCTGCAGTTTATACGGTCTTAGCGGGAGGGCCTCGGGGGAGACCCAGTACTTC. Its protein product is CTCSLYGLSGRASGETQYF.

This clonotype was seen a handful of times. The CDR3 region has the DNA TGTGCCAGCAGCCAAGAATTCGGACAGGGGATTAGAGCTTTCTTT. Encoded protein: CASSQEFGQGIRAFF. The gene calls are TRBV4-2 and TRBJ1-1, with 9 bases that match TRBD1. Germline CDR1 and CDR2: LGHNA and YNFKEQ. The CDR3 is 15 residues long. The trim removed 0 bases at V and 10 bases at J, leaving 9 bases unmatched.